This T cell receptor beta chain was obtained from a study of cytomegalovirus exposure and HLA in healthy donors. PCR amplification relied on 60 Vbeta primers (plus 13 Jbeta primers). Assay used: immunoSEQ multiplex PCR; TCRdb lists only in-frame clones, some missing. Of approximately 150,000 clones listed, around 65% are singletons. The V end lost 6 bases, the J end lost 6 bases, and 11 bases lay between the germline ends. Germline V CDR1 and CDR2: KGHSH, LQKENI. The CDR3 runs to 12 residues. The rearrangement links TRBV18 to TRBJ1-2, with D possibly matching TRBD1 (5 bases). This receptor was identified in a male donor in good health and CMV-seronegative. Source material: PBMCs. The CDR3 sequence is CASSALGDGYTF. CDR3 nucleotide sequence: TGTGCCAGCTCGGCGTTAGGGGATGGCTACACCTTC.